This paragraph reports one T cell receptor beta chain. The sample comes from a study of blood T cell repertoires in COVID-19. Overall study context: Collection of acute and convalescent COVID-19 samples took place in the United States, Italy and Spain. PBMCs, B-cell-depleted T cells, or T cells were the source of the cDNA or gDNA that made up the material.

Trimming cost V 7 bases and J 5 bases, with 14 bases left between them. Germline CDR1 and CDR2: GTSNPN and SVGIG (reference sequence). The CDR3 contains 12 residues. As originally analysed: From reference gene primer amplification, estimates of nucleated cell counts were derived. Measured with immunoSEQ multiplex PCR; TCRdb has only the in-frame clones, and not every one. V and J calls and clone size are given by that table; D and trimming were obtained from the DNA. The sample has 55,000 to 65,000 clones, about 91% seen once; the top ten hold under 2.5%. This chain connects TRBV30 to TRBJ1-1; maybe TRBD1 (6 bases). The receptor comes from a man aged 60 to 75 with acute or convalescent COVID-19. Material: peripheral blood. The DNA of the CDR3 is TGTGCCTTTAATCATCAGGGGACTGAAGCTTTCTTT. It encodes CAFNHQGTEAFF.